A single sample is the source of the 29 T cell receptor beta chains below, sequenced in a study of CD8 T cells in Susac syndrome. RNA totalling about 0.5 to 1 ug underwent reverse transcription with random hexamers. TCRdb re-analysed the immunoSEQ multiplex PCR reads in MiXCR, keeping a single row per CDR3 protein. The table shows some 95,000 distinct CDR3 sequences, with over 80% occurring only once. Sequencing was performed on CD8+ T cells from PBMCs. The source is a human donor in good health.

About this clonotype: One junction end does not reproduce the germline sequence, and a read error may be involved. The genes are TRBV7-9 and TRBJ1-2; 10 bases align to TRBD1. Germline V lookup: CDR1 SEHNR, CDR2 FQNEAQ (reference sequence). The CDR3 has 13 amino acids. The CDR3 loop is CASSPVGDRGFDF. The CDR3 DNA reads TGTGCCAGCAGCCCAGTGGGGGACAGGGGCTTTGACTTC.

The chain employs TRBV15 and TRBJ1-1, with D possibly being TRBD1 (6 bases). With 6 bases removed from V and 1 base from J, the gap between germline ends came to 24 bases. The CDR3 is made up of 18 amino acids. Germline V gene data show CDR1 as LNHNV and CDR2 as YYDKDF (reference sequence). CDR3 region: CATSHSGGHRGWNTEAFF. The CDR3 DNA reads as TGTGCCACCAGTCACTCCGGGGGACATCGGGGCTGGAACACTGAAGCTTTCTTT.

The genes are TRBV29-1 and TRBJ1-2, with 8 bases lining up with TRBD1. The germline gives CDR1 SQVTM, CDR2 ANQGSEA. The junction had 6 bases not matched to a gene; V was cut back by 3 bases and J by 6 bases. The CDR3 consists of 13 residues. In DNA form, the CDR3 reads TGCAGCGTTGACGCCCAGGGGGCGGATGGCTACACCTTC. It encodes CSVDAQGADGYTF.

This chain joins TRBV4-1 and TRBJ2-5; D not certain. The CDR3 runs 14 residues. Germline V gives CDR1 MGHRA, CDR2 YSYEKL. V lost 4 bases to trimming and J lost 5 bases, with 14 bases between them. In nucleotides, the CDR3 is TGCGCCAGCAGCCCCCCCGGGTACGCGGAGACCCAGTACTTC. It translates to CASSPPGYAETQYF.

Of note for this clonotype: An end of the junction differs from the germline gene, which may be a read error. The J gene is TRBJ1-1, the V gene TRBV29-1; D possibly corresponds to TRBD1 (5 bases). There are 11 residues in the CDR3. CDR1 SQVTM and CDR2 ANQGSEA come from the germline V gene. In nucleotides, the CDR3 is TGTGCGGGGGAGAGGAACACTGAAGCTTTCTTT. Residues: CAGERNTEAFF. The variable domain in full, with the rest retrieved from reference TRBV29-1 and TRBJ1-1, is SAVISQKPSRDICQRGTSLTIQCQVDSQVTMMFWYRQQPGQSLTLIATANQGSEATYESGFVIDKFPISRPNLTFSTLTVSNMSPEDSSIYLCAGERNTEAFFGQGTRLTVV.

The CDR3 nucleotides read TGCAGCGTTCGGGGGGGATATGGCTACACCTTC. Translated, it gives CSVRGGYGYTF. This chain connects TRBV29-1 to TRBJ1-2, with a weak D call TRBD1 (5 bases). Between the trimmed V and J ends, which lost 5 bases and 5 bases, there was a span of 9 bases. The CDR3 runs to 11 residues. Germline CDR1 is SQVTM and CDR2 is ANQGSEA.

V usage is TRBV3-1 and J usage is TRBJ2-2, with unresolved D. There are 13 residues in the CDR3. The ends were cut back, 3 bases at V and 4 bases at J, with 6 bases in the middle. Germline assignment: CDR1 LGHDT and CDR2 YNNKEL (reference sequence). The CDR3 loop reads CASSHRITGELFF. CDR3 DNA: TGTGCCAGCAGCCATCGCATCACCGGGGAGCTGTTTTTT.

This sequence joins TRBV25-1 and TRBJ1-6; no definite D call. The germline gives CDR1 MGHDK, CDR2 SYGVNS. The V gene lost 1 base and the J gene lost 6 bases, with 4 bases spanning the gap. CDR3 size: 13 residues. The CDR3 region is CASSEWANSPLHF. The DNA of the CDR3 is TGTGCCAGCAGTGAATGGGCTAATTCACCCCTCCACTTT.

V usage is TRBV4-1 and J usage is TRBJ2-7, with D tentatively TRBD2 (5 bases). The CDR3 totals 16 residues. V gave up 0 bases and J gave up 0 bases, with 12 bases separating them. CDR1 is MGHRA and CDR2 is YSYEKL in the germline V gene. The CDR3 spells CASSQEGPGFSYEQYF. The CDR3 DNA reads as TGCGCCAGCAGCCAAGAGGGTCCGGGGTTCTCCTACGAGCAGTACTTC.

The CDR3 sequence: CANPLQGKNTEAFF. CDR3 DNA sequence: TGTGCCAACCCTTTACAGGGTAAAAACACTGAAGCTTTCTTT. V and J are TRBV2 and TRBJ1-1; D might be TRBD1 (6 bases). The germline V gene has CDR1 SNHLY and CDR2 FYNNEI. The CDR3 runs to 14 residues. Trimming pared 10 bases from V and 2 bases from J, leaving 17 bases between.

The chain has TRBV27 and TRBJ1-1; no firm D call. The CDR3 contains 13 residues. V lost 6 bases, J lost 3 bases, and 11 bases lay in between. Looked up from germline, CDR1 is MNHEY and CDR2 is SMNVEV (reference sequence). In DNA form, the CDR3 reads TGTGCCAGCAGCCGAACACCTTACACTGAAGCTTTCTTT. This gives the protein CASSRTPYTEAFF.

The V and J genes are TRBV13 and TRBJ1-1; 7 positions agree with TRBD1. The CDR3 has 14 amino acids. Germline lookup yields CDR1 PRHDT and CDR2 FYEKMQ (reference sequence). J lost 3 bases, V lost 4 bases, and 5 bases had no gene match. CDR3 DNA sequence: TGTGCCAGCAGCTCAACAGGGGCTGACACTGAAGCTTTCTTT. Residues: CASSSTGADTEAFF.

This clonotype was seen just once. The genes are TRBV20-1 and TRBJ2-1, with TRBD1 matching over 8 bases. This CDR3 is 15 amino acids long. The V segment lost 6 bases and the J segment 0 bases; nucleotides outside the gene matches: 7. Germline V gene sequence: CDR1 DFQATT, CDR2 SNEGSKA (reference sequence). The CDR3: CSAPGQGYSYNEQFF. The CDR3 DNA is TGCAGTGCCCCCGGACAGGGCTACTCCTACAATGAGCAGTTCTTC.

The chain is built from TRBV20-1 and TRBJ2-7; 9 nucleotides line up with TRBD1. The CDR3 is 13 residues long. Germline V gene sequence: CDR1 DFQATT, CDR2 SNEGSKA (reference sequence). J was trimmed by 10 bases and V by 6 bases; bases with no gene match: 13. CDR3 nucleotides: TGCAGTGCGCCCGGACAGGGGACGACCCGTCAGTACTTC. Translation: CSAPGQGTTRQYF.

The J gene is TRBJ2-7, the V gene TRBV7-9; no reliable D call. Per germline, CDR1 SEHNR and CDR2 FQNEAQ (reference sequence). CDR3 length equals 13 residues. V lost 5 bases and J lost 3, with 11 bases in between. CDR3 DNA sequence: TGTGCCAGCAGCCCAGTCCGTCACTACGAGCAGTACTTC. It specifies CASSPVRHYEQYF.

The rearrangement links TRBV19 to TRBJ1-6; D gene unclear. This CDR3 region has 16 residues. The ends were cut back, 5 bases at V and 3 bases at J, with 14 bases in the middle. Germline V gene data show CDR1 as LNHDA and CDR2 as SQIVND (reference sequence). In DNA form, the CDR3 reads TGTGCCAGTAGTGCCGGCAGAGGGTACTATAATTCACCCCTCCACTTT. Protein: CASSAGRGYYNSPLHF.

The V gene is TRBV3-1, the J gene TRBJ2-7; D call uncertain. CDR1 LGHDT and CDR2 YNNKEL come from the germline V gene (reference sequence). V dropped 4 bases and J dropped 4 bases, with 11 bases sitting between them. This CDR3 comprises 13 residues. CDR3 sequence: CASSPPAGYEQYF. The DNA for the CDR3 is TGTGCCAGCAGCCCTCCGGCCGGGTACGAGCAGTACTTC.

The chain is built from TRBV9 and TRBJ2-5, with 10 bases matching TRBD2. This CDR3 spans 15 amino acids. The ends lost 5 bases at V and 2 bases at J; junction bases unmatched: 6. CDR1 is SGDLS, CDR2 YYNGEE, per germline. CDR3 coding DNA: TGTGCCAGCAGACTCGGGACTAGCGATCAAGAGACCCAGTACTTC. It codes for CASRLGTSDQETQYF.

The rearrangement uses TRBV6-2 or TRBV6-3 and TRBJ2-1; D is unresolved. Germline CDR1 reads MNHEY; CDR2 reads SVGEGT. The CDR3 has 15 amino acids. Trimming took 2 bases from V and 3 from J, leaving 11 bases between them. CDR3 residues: CASSYHVENYNEQFF. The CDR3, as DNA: TGTGCCAGCAGTTACCATGTGGAAAACTACAATGAGCAGTTCTTC.

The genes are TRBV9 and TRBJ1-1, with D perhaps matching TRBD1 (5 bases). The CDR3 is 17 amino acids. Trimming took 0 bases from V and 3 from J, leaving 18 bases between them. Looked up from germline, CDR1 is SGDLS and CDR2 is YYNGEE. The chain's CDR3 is CASSVGIFRGTDTEAFF. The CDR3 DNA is TGTGCCAGCAGCGTAGGGATATTTAGGGGAACGGACACTGAAGCTTTCTTT. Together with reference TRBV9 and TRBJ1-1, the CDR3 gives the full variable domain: DSGVTQTPKHLITATGQRVTLRCSPRSGDLSVYWYQQSLDQGLQFLIQYYNGEERAKGNILERFSAQQFPDLHSELNLSSLELGDSALYFCASSVGIFRGTDTEAFFGQGTRLTVV.

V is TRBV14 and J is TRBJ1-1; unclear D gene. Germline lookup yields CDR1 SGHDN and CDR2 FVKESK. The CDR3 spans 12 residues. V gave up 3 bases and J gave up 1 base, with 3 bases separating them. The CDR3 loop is CASSQRNTEAFF. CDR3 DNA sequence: TGTGCCAGCAGCCAGAGGAACACTGAAGCTTTCTTT.

The CDR3 DNA follows: TGTGCCAGCAGCGGAGCCTTCGGCAGGCGCTACAATGAGCAGTTCTTC. It specifies CASSGAFGRRYNEQFF. J is TRBJ2-1 and V is TRBV9; D gene unclear. The CDR3 extends over 16 amino acids. The germline CDR1 and CDR2 sequences are SGDLS and YYNGEE. V lost 3 bases, J lost 3 bases, and 16 bases lay in between.

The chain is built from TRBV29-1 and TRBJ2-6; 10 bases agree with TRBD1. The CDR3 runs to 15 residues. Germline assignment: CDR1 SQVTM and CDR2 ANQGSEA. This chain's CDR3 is CTLTGGPRRANVLTF. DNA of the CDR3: TGCACCCTGACAGGGGGCCCTAGGAGGGCCAACGTCCTGACTTTC.

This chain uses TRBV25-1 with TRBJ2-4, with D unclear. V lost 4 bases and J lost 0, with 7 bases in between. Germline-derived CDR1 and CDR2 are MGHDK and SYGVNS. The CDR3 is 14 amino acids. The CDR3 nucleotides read TGTGCCAGCAGTGGCAGCCTAGCCAAAAACATTCAGTACTTC. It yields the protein CASSGSLAKNIQYF.

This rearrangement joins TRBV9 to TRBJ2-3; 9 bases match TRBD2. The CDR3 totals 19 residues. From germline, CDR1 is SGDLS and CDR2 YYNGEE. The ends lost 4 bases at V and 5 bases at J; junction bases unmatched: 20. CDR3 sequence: CASSPSRRVAGAPGDTQYF. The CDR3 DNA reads TGTGCCAGCAGCCCATCCCGGAGGGTAGCGGGGGCCCCAGGAGATACGCAGTATTTT.

For the CDR3, the DNA is TGCAGTGCTAGAGGGGGGGACTATGGCTACACCTTC. Translating it yields CSARGGDYGYTF. The chain carries TRBV20-1 and TRBJ1-2, with a tentative D call TRBD1 (5 bases). The ends were cut back, 1 base at V and 3 bases at J, with 6 bases in the middle. The CDR3 is 12 residues long. Germline loops: CDR1 DFQATT, CDR2 SNEGSKA (reference sequence).

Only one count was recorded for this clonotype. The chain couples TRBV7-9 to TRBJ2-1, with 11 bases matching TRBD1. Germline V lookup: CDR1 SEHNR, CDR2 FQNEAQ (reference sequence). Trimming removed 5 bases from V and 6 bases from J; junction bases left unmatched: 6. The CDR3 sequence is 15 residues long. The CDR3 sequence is CASSRWDRGINEQFF. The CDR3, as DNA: TGTGCCAGCAGCCGATGGGACAGGGGGATCAATGAGCAGTTCTTC.

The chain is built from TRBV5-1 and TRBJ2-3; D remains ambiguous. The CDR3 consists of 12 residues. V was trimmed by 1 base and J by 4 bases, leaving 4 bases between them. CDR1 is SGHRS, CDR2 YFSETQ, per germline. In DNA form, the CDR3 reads TGCGCCAGCAGCTTGAACGCAGATACGCAGTATTTT. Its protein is CASSLNADTQYF.

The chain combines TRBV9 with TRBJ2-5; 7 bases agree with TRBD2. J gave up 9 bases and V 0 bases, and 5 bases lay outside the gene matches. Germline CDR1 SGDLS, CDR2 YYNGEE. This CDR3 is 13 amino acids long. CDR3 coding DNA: TGTGCCAGCAGCGTAGGAGCGGGATGGGCCCAGTACTTC. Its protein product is CASSVGAGWAQYF.